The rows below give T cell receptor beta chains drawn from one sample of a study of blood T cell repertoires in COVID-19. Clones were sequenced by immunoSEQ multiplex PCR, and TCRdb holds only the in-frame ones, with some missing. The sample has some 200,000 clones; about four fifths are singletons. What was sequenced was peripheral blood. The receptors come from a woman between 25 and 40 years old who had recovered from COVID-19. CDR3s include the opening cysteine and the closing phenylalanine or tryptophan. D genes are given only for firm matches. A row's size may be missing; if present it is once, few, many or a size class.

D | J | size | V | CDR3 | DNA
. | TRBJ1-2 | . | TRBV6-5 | CASSYSSRAGGYTF | TGTGCCAGCAGTTACTCATCCAGGGCGGGAGGCTACACCTTC
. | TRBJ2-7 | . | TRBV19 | CASSSDSAGYEQYF | TGTGCCAGTAGTTCGGACTCGGCGGGCTACGAGCAGTACTTC
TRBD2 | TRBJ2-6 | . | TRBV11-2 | CASSSGGGAGANVLTF | TGTGCCAGCAGCTCCGGGGGGGGCGCTGGGGCCAACGTCCTGACTTTC
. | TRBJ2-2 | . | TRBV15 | CATSRVRTLVDTGELFF | TGTGCCACCAGCAGAGTACGCACCCTAGTCGACACCGGGGAGCTGTTTTTT
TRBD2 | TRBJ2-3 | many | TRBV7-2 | CASSFGPSGRATDTQYF | TGTGCCAGCAGCTTCGGTCCCAGCGGGAGGGCCACAGATACGCAGTATTTT
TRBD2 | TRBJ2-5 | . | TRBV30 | CAWSRGGTQETQYF | TGTGCCTGGAGTCGGGGGGGAACCCAAGAGACCCAGTACTTC
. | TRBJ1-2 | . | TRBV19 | CASSPITGIRGYTF | TGTGCCAGTAGTCCAATAACAGGGATAAGAGGCTACACCTTC
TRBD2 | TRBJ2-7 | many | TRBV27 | CASRDPSGVYEQYF | TGTGCCAGCAGGGACCCTAGCGGGGTCTACGAGCAGTACTTC
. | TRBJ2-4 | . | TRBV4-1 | CASSPQGSLTKNIQYF | TGCGCCAGCAGCCCTCAGGGAAGTCTCACCAAAAACATTCAGTACTTC
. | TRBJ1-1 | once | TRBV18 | CASSPRQQGTEAFF | TGTGCCAGCTCACCGAGGCAACAGGGCACTGAAGCTTTCTTT
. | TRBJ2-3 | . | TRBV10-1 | CASSDTDYLTDTQYF | TGCGCCAGCAGTGACACGGACTACCTCACAGATACGCAGTATTTT
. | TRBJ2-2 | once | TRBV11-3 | CASSLEYRGGELFF | TGTGCCAGCAGCTTAGAGTATCGAGGCGGGGAGCTGTTTTTT
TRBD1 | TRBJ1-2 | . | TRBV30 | CAWSGTGASYTF | TGTGCCTGGAGTGGAACAGGGGCGAGCTACACCTTC
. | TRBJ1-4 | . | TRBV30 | CAWSVHRGEKLFF | TGTGCCTGGAGTGTACACCGAGGGGAAAAACTGTTTTTT
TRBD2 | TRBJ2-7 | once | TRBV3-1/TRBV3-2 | CASSLWTSPSEQYF | TGTGCCAGCAGCCTCTGGACTAGTCCATCCGAGCAGTACTTC
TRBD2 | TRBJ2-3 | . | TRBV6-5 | CASSSGTSGYTDTQYF | TGTGCCAGCAGTTCCGGGACTAGCGGCTACACAGATACGCAGTATTTT
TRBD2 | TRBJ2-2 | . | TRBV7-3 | CASSGGLAGTFSNTGELFF | TGTGCCAGCAGCGGGGGACTAGCGGGAACATTCTCGAACACCGGGGAGCTGTTTTTT
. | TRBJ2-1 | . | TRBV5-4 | CASSLAGGLSYNEQFF | TGTGCCAGCAGCTTGGCGGGCGGACTCTCCTACAATGAGCAGTTCTTC
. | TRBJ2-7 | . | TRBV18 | CASSPPSGQGLSYEQYF | TGTGCCAGCTCACCACCTTCTGGGCAGGGCCTCTCCTACGAGCAGTACTTC
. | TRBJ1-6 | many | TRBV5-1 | CASSLDGKAFAF | TGCGCCAGCAGCTTGGATGGTAAAGCTTTCGCCTTT
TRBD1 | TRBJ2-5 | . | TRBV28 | CASRSGTGGAETQYF | TGTGCCAGCAGGTCGGGGACAGGGGGCGCGGAGACCCAGTACTTC
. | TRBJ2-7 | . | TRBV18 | CASSPPLASEQYF | TGTGCCAGCTCACCCCCTCTAGCAAGCGAGCAGTACTTC
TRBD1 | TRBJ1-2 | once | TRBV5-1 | CASRTGTGGQGNYGYTF | TGCGCCAGCAGGACCGGGACAGGGGGCCAGGGAAACTATGGCTACACCTTC
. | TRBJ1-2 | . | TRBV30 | CAWRARGGPFGYTF | TGTGCCTGGAGGGCCCGGGGGGGGCCGTTTGGCTACACCTTC
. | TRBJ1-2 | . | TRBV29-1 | CSVEGVRGYNGDGYTF | TGCAGCGTTGAAGGTGTGCGGGGGTACAATGGAGATGGCTACACCTTC
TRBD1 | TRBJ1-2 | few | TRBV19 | CASRGQDNYGYTF | TGTGCCAGTAGGGGACAGGACAACTATGGCTACACCTTC
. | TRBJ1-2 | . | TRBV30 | CAWSGIRGYTF | TGTGCCTGGAGCGGGATTAGAGGCTACACCTTC
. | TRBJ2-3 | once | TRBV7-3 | CASSVQGLGTDTQYF | TGTGCCAGCAGCGTACAGGGTTTAGGCACAGATACGCAGTATTTT
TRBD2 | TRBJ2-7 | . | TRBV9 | CASSVEGTSGYSYEQYF | TGTGCCAGCAGCGTGGAGGGGACTAGCGGTTACTCCTACGAGCAGTACTTC
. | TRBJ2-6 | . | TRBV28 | CASSLYGASGANVLTF | TGTGCCAGCAGTTTATATGGGGCCTCTGGGGCCAACGTCCTGACTTTC
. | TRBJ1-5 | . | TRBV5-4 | CASSLTGTNQPQHF | TGTGCCAGCAGCTTGACAGGTACCAATCAGCCCCAGCATTTT
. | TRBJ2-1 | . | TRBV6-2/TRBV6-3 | CASSYDGQHNEQFF | TGTGCCAGCAGTTACGACGGACAGCACAATGAGCAGTTCTTC
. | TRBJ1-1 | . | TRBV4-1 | CASSQGGHLRGEAFF | TGCGCCAGCAGCCAAGGGGGACACCTGAGGGGTGAAGCTTTCTTT
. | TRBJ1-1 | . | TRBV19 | CASSPQVVSEAFF | TGTGCCAGTAGTCCCCAGGTTGTGTCTGAAGCTTTCTTT
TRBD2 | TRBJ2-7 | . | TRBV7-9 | CASSPTSGRASMNEQYF | TGTGCCAGCAGCCCTACTAGCGGGAGGGCCAGTATGAACGAGCAGTACTTC
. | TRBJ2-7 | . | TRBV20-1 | CSSGTPDEQYF | TGTTCCTCTGGGACACCCGACGAGCAGTACTTC
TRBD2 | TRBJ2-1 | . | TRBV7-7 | CASSHGTSETNEQFF | TGTGCCAGCAGCCATGGGACTAGCGAGACCAATGAGCAGTTCTTC
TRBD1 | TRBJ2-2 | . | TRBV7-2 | CASSPTRDRGSGELFF | TGTGCCAGCAGCCCTACTCGGGACAGGGGGTCCGGGGAGCTGTTTTTT
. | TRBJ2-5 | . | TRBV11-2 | CASSLYRQGETQYF | TGTGCCAGCAGCTTATATCGTCAGGGTGAAACCCAGTACTTC
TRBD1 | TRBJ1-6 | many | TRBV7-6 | CASSLAGTGGSPLHF | TGTGCCAGCAGCTTAGCAGGGACAGGGGGTTCACCCCTCCACTTT
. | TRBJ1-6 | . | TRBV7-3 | CASGMGGDNSPLHF | TGTGCCAGCGGTATGGGAGGGGACAATTCACCCCTCCACTTT
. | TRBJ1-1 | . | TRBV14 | CASSSLPQGNTEAFF | TGTGCCAGCAGCTCACTCCCCCAGGGGAACACTGAAGCTTTCTTT
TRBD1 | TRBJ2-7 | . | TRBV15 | CATSRIPTGGDHEQYF | TGTGCCACCAGCAGGATCCCGACAGGGGGCGACCACGAGCAGTACTTC
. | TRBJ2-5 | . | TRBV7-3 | CASSLSGGFQETQYF | TGTGCCAGCAGCTTAAGTGGGGGGTTCCAAGAGACCCAGTACTTC
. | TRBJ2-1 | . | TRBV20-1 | CSASRERGGTYYNEQFF | TGCAGTGCTAGTCGGGAACGTGGCGGGACCTACTACAATGAGCAGTTCTTC
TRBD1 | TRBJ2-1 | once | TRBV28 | CASNPPGQGSNEQFF | TGTGCCAGCAACCCTCCGGGACAGGGATCTAATGAGCAGTTCTTC
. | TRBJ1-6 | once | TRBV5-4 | CASSLSGGVFSPLHF | TGTGCCAGCAGCTTGAGTGGGGGCGTGTTTTCACCCCTCCACTTT
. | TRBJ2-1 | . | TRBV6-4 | CASSETETGDYNEQFF | TGTGCCAGCAGTGAAACCGAGACAGGAGATTACAATGAGCAGTTCTTC
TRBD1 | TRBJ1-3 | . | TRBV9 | CASSGRTGSGNTIYF | TGTGCCAGCAGCGGGAGGACAGGTTCTGGAAACACCATATATTTT
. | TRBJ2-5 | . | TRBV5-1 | CASRNNGAVEETQYF | TGCGCCAGCAGAAACAATGGGGCGGTTGAAGAGACCCAGTACTTC
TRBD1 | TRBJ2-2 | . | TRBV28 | CASTLFPGQGATGELFF | TGTGCCAGCACTCTCTTTCCGGGACAGGGGGCTACCGGGGAGCTGTTTTTT
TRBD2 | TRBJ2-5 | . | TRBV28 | CASSLVVAGRETQYF | TGTGCCAGCAGTTTAGTGGTAGCGGGAAGAGAGACCCAGTACTTC